This T cell receptor (beta chain) is from a study of identical twins. CDR3 length equals 13 residues. Trimming stripped 3 bases from V and 3 bases from J, with 8 bases between. The germline V gene has CDR1 SQVTM and CDR2 ANQGSEA. It was template switching that added a universal primer site, and there were unique molecular identifiers on the cDNA. Using its own MiXCR run on the 5' RACE reads, TCRdb lists one record per CDR3 protein. The repertoire consists of about 240,000 distinct CDR3 sequences, with 6% to 8% occurring once and the leading ten covering more than 5%. This clonotype was found many times. As yet, its antigen is unknown. Study-wide results and caveats: Because invariant MAIT and iNKT cells could be present, zero-insertion analyses could be partly confounded. While abundant cord blood beta clonotypes carried fewer insertions, memory repertoires showed no such pattern.

The data were also submitted as part of a second study, on yellow fever vaccine responses in identical twins.

The sample comprised CD8+ T cells sorted from blood. The TCR originated in a woman aged 18-29 years in good health. The gene calls are TRBV29-1 and TRBJ2-2; perhaps TRBD1 as D (6 bases). As DNA, the CDR3 is TGCAGCGTTGACAGGGGTGACACCGGGGAGCTGTTTTTT. Its translation is CSVDRGDTGELFF.